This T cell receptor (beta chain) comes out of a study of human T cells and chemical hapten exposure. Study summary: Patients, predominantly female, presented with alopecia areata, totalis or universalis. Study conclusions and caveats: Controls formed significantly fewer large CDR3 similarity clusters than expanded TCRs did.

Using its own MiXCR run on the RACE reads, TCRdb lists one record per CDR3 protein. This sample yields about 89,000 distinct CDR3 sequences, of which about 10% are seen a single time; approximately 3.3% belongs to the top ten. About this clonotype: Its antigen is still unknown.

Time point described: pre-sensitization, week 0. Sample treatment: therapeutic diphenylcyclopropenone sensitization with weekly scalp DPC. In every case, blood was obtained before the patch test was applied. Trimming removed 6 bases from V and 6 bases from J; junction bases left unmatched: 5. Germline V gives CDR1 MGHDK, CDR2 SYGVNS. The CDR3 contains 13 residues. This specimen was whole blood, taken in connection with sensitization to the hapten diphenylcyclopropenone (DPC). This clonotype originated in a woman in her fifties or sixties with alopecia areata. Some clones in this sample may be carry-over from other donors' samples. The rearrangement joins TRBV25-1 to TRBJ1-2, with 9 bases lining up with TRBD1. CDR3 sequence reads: CASRGTGGNGYTF. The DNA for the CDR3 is TGTGCCAGCAGGGGAACAGGGGGCAATGGCTACACCTTC.